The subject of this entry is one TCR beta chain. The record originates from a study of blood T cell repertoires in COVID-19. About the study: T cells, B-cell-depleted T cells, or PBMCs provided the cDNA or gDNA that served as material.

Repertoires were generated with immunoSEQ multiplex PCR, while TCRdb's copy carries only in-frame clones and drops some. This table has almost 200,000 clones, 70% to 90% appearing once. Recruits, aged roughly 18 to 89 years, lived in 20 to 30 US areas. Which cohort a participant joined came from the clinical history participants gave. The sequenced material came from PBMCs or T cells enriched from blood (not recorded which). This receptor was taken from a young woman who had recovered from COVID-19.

CDR3 region: CASSTAARNTEAFF. The CDR3 nucleotides are TGTGCCAGCAGCACTGCGGCACGAAACACTGAAGCTTTCTTT. V gene TRBV5-4 combines with J gene TRBJ1-1; D uncertain. This CDR3 has 14 amino acids. Germline loops: CDR1 SGHNT, CDR2 YYREEE (reference sequence). V was pared by 4 bases and J by 2 bases, with 12 bases between. The full variable domain, its missing parts supplied by reference TRBV5-4 and TRBJ1-1, is ETGVTQSPTHLIKTRGQQVTLRCSSQSGHNTVSWYQQALGQGPQFIFQYYREEENGRGNFPPRFSGLQFPNYSSELNVNALELDDSALYLCASSTAARNTEAFFGQGTRLTVV.